The entry below describes one T cell receptor (beta chain). Antigen unknown. PCR was performed using 60 Vbeta and 13 Jbeta primers. Sequenced by immunoSEQ multiplex PCR; TCRdb stores in-frame clones only, minus some. The sample data list 200,000 to 250,000 clones. This sample stems from a study of cytomegalovirus exposure and HLA in healthy donors. Whole-study findings and limits: Association of a missense DCLRE1C variant with TCR beta V- and J-gene trimming was reported in a later analysis. As a later analysis revealed, the rate of TCR association differed by HLA locus, with DRB1 most and HLA-C fewest.

Germline assignment: CDR1 KGHSY and CDR2 FQNENV. V gave up 0 bases and J gave up 2 bases, with 7 bases separating them. CDR3 length equals 14 residues. The V call is TRBV16, the J call TRBJ1-2; the D gene is possibly TRBD1 (6 bases). Sequenced sample: PBMCs. The receptor comes from a woman aged 25 to 39 in good health and CMV-seropositive. CDR3 DNA sequence: TGTGCCAGCAGCCAATCGCAGGGGAACTATGGCTACACCTTC. The encoded protein is CASSQSQGNYGYTF.